These 3 T cell receptor beta chains originate from one sample sequenced in a study of identical twins. TCRdb used MiXCR to reprocess the 5' RACE reads, holding one entry per CDR3 protein. The sample gives roughly 770,000 distinct CDR3 sequences, around a sixth of which show up once; about an eighth is in the top ten. The same sample was also studied in work on T cells expressing NK-cell markers.

Sequenced material: PBMCs. The receptors were gathered from a woman aged 18-29 years in good health.

This clonotype occurred a few times. The gene calls are TRBV6-1 and TRBJ2-7, with D unclear. V dropped 1 base and J dropped 2 bases, with 12 bases sitting between them. This CDR3 is built from 15 residues. Germline V gene lookup returns CDR1 MNHNS and CDR2 SASEGT. Here the CDR3 DNA reads TGTGCCAGCAGTGAAGATCTGGGCTCAACCTACGAGCAGTACTTC. It codes for CASSEDLGSTYEQYF.

This chain uses TRBV12-5 with TRBJ2-2; the D gene is possibly TRBD2 (6 bases). This CDR3 spans 16 amino acids. Trimming pared 0 bases from V and 0 bases from J, leaving 8 bases between. Germline V gene data show CDR1 as LGHNT and CDR2 as FRNRAP. The CDR3 loop reads CASGLVGGSNTGELFF. The CDR3 DNA reads TGTGCTAGTGGTTTGGTGGGAGGCTCGAACACCGGGGAGCTGTTTTTT.

The chain employs TRBV5-1 and TRBJ1-2, with TRBD1 as a possible D gene (5 bases). V gave up 4 bases and J gave up 0 bases, with 16 bases separating them. The CDR3 has 16 amino acids. The germline V gene encodes CDR1 SGHRS and CDR2 YFSETQ. The CDR3 loop reads CASSVGTAEANYGYTF. CDR3 sequence (DNA): TGCGCCAGCAGCGTTGGGACTGCGGAAGCTAACTATGGCTACACCTTC.